The clone carrying this T cell receptor beta chain was picked up a small number of times. Its antigen is not identified. The V gene lost 1 base and the J gene lost 5 bases, with 15 bases spanning the gap. The CDR3 extends over 16 amino acids. CDR1 is SGHAT, CDR2 FQNNGV, per germline. The data were obtained in a study of human T cells and chemical hapten exposure. Whole-study results and caveats: DPC sensitization did not alter TCRs above 1 in 1000 frequency.

MiXCR, run by TCRdb on the RACE reads, gives a single entry per CDR3 protein. The sample has about 400,000 distinct CDR3 sequences, about 6.3% seen once; the top ten hold around 5.6%. Stated time point: patch test 2, 6 weeks after DPC sensitization. This sample's treatment: therapeutic diphenylcyclopropenone sensitization with weekly scalp DPC. The genes are TRBV11-2 and TRBJ1-5, with D perhaps TRBD1 (6 bases). The source material was whole blood, sampled in connection with sensitization to the hapten diphenylcyclopropenone (DPC). This receptor was identified in a woman aged 18-29 years with alopecia areata. Some clones in this sample may be carry-over from other donors' samples. In DNA, the CDR3 is TGTGCCAGCAGCTTAGGGGTGGGGGCTCGCCATCAGCCCCAGCATTTT. This encodes CASSLGVGARHQPQHF.